A single sample is the source of the 26 T cell receptor beta chains below, sequenced in a study of blood T cell repertoires in COVID-19. Using immunoSEQ multiplex PCR, the repertoire was profiled, and TCRdb retains in-frame clones only, with some absent. The sample gives 250,000 to 350,000 clones, approximately 84% of which show up once; more than 1.1% is in the top ten. Material: peripheral blood. The receptors come from a human donor with COVID-19, enrolled during active disease. The donor label of this sample is uncertain.

CDR3 bases: TGTGCCAGCAGCCCCGACGGGGGGGCAGCAAACTATGGCTACACCTTC. Encoded protein: CASSPDGGAANYGYTF. The genes are TRBV6-4 and TRBJ1-2, with D perhaps matching TRBD1 (6 bases). Germline V gives CDR1 MRHNA, CDR2 SNTAGT. The CDR3 length is 16 residues. V gave up 6 bases and J gave up 2 bases, with 19 bases separating them.

This clone was recorded only once. The chain carries TRBV7-3 and TRBJ2-1; D remains ambiguous. Trimming took 3 bases from V and 1 from J, leaving 4 bases between them. The CDR3 is 13 amino acids. From germline, CDR1 is SGHTA and CDR2 FQGTGA. The CDR3 sequence: CASSLASYNEQFF. As DNA, the CDR3 is TGTGCCAGCAGCTTGGCATCCTACAATGAGCAGTTCTTC.

The rearrangement links TRBV27 to TRBJ2-7; 15 nucleotides line up with TRBD2. V was clipped by 9 bases and J by 0 bases; unmatched bases: 6. CDR1 is MNHEY and CDR2 is SMNVEV in the germline V gene (reference sequence). This CDR3 comprises 16 residues. CDR3 amino acids: CASSGTSGRRSYEQYF. Here the CDR3 DNA reads TGTGCCAGTTCCGGGACTAGCGGGAGGCGCTCCTACGAGCAGTACTTC.

This chain uses TRBV5-8 with TRBJ2-3; D perhaps matches TRBD2 (7 bases). CDR1 and CDR2 (germline): SGHTS, YDEGEE. The CDR3 is 14 amino acids. Trimming pared 4 bases from V and 2 bases from J, leaving 11 bases between. CDR3: CASSPAGATDTQYF. The CDR3 bases are TGTGCCAGCAGCCCCGCGGGGGCCACAGATACGCAGTATTTT.

The rearrangement joins TRBV28 to TRBJ2-3, with 9 bases matching TRBD1. The CDR3 has 15 residues. J was trimmed by 3 bases and V by 3 bases; bases with no gene match: 4. Germline V gene data show CDR1 as MDHEN and CDR2 as SYDVKM. The CDR3, as DNA: TGTGCCAGCAGTTTGGACAGGGGAAGGACAGATACGCAGTATTTT. It yields the protein CASSLDRGRTDTQYF.

The V call is TRBV5-1, the J call TRBJ1-1, with TRBD1 identical over 7 bases. The V gene's germline CDR1 is SGHRS and CDR2 YFSETQ. Germline trimming cut 0 bases from V and 0 bases from J; bases unmatched to any gene: 5. The CDR3 runs to 16 residues. The CDR3 loop is CASSLVPGTVNTEAFF. In DNA, the CDR3 is TGCGCCAGCAGCTTGGTCCCCGGGACAGTGAACACTGAAGCTTTCTTT.

The chain is built from TRBV10-3 and TRBJ2-1; TRBD2 aligns across 9 bases. Unmatched junction bases numbered 2, after V lost 3 bases and J lost 2 bases. This CDR3 spans 15 amino acids. Germline CDR1 and CDR2: ENHRY and SYGVKD. The CDR3 DNA sequence: TGTGCCATCAGTGACCTAGCGGGGACCTACAATGAGCAGTTCTTC. This gives the protein CAISDLAGTYNEQFF.

This chain links TRBV4-1 with TRBJ1-6, with no clear D. Trimming pared 6 bases from V and 6 bases from J, leaving 15 bases between. The CDR3 spans 15 residues. The V gene's germline CDR1 is MGHRA and CDR2 YSYEKL. The DNA of the CDR3 is TGCGCCAGCAGTCCTGCGCGTGCCGGTAATTCACCCCTCCACTTT. Residues: CASSPARAGNSPLHF.

This chain connects TRBV19 to TRBJ2-1; D is undetermined. Deletions cut 7 bases from V and 0 bases from J, with 10 bases between. The germline V gene encodes CDR1 LNHDA and CDR2 SQIVND (reference sequence). The CDR3 loop spans 14 amino acids. The CDR3, as DNA: TGTGCCAGTACCCTGGAGAGCTCCTACAATGAGCAGTTCTTC. This gives the protein CASTLESSYNEQFF.

The rearrangement uses TRBV6-1 and TRBJ2-1; D is possibly TRBD1 (6 bases). Trimming left V 5 bases short and J 3 bases short, with 14 bases between. From germline, CDR1 is MNHNS and CDR2 SASEGT. The CDR3 totals 15 residues. CDR3 region: CASSLDSSIYNEQFF. CDR3 DNA: TGTGCCAGCAGTTTGGACAGCTCGATCTACAATGAGCAGTTCTTC.

The genes are TRBV30 and TRBJ2-7; maybe TRBD1 (5 bases). In germline, CDR1 is GTSNPN, CDR2 SVGIG (reference sequence). The V and J ends lost 3 bases and 0 bases respectively, with 18 bases between them. CDR3 size: 16 residues. The CDR3 nucleotides are TGTGCCTGGAGCCTAATCAGGGCTTCGAGCTCCTACGAGCAGTACTTC. This gives the protein CAWSLIRASSSYEQYF.

The chain is built from TRBV10-3 and TRBJ1-5; no reliable D call. The CDR3 is 12 amino acids. Germline V gene sequence: CDR1 ENHRY, CDR2 SYGVKD. V shed 3 bases and J shed 2 bases, with 2 bases lying between them. The CDR3 coding sequence is TGTGCCATCAGTGACGGCAATCAGCCCCAGCATTTT. It is translated as CAISDGNQPQHF.

The genes are TRBV5-1 and TRBJ2-3, with D perhaps matching TRBD2 (5 bases). The CDR3 runs 15 residues. The V and J ends lost 2 bases and 6 bases respectively, with 16 bases between them. The germline V gene has CDR1 SGHRS and CDR2 YFSETQ. Here the CDR3 reads CASSFLSGTEDTQYF. The CDR3 region has the DNA TGCGCCAGCAGCTTCCTGAGCGGAACAGAGGATACGCAGTATTTT.

The gene calls are TRBV28 and TRBJ2-1, with 7 nucleotides matching TRBD2. V lost 6 bases, J lost 7 bases, and 15 bases stayed unmatched. The CDR3 is 16 residues long. In germline, CDR1 is MDHEN, CDR2 SYDVKM. CDR3 sequence reads: CASSNRRDYRGNEQFF. DNA for the CDR3: TGTGCCAGCAGCAACCGCCGGGACTACCGAGGAAATGAGCAGTTCTTC.

J is TRBJ2-1 and V is TRBV5-4; a possible D gene is TRBD2 (6 bases). Germline CDR1 SGHNT, CDR2 YYREEE (reference sequence). Trimming took 5 bases from V and 0 from J, leaving 15 bases between them. CDR3 length: 16 residues. The CDR3 bases are TGTGCCAGCAGACCCGGGACTTTAAGCTCCTACAATGAGCAGTTCTTC. This gives the protein CASRPGTLSSYNEQFF.

V gene TRBV2 combines with J gene TRBJ2-1; TRBD2 aligns across 9 bases. CDR3 length equals 16 residues. V dropped 3 bases and J dropped 6; count of bases not matched to a gene: 9. Looked up from germline, CDR1 is SNHLY and CDR2 is FYNNEI. The CDR3: CASSELAGVPPNEQFF. The CDR3, as DNA: TGTGCCAGCAGTGAGTTAGCGGGAGTCCCCCCCAATGAGCAGTTCTTC.

This clone has only one observation. This CDR3 is CSASRGDRGSYEQYF. As DNA, the CDR3 is TGCAGTGCTAGTCGGGGGGACAGGGGATCCTACGAGCAGTACTTC. This chain links TRBV20-1 with TRBJ2-7, with TRBD1 matching 10 bases. The CDR3 extends over 15 amino acids. The V segment lost 3 bases and the J segment 1 base; nucleotides outside the gene matches: 6. The germline V gene encodes CDR1 DFQATT and CDR2 SNEGSKA (reference sequence).

This clone occurred once. The chain joins TRBV6-5 to TRBJ2-7, with TRBD1 matching over 7 bases. The CDR3 sequence is 14 residues long. The germline V gene encodes CDR1 MNHEY and CDR2 SVGAGI. V lost 5 bases, J lost 3 bases, and 7 bases stayed unmatched. The CDR3 sequence: CASSRRQGSYEQYF. CDR3 nucleotides: TGTGCCAGCAGTCGGAGACAGGGAAGCTACGAGCAGTACTTC.

The V gene is TRBV19, the J gene TRBJ2-1, with TRBD2 matching 9 bases. Unmatched junction bases numbered 9, after V lost 9 bases and J lost 0 bases. Germline V CDR1 and CDR2: LNHDA, SQIVND (reference sequence). The CDR3 is made up of 16 amino acids. The CDR3 coding sequence is TGTGCCAGCCTTCAGTTTAGCGGGAGCTCCTACAATGAGCAGTTCTTC. Translating gives CASLQFSGSSYNEQFF. The full variable domain, rest sourced from reference TRBV19 and TRBJ2-1, is DGGITQSPKYLFRKEGQNVTLSCEQNLNHDAMYWYRQDPGQGLRLIYYSQIVNDFQKGDIAEGYSVSREKKESFPLTVTSAQKNPTAFYLCASLQFSGSSYNEQFFGPGTRLTVL.

The chain uses TRBV9 and TRBJ2-1; 10 nucleotides line up with TRBD2. V was pared by 7 bases and J by 6 bases, with 13 bases of the junction left unmatched. The CDR3 totals 16 residues. Germline V gene data show CDR1 as SGDLS and CDR2 as YYNGEE. The CDR3 DNA follows: TGTGCCAGCGGTGGGGCTAGCGGGAGCCTGAGCAATGAGCAGTTCTTC. Its protein product is CASGGASGSLSNEQFF.

This clone was observed a handful of times. This rearrangement joins TRBV11-1 to TRBJ1-1, with a tentative D call TRBD1 (5 bases). Germline CDR1 and CDR2: SGHAT and FQDESV (reference sequence). The CDR3 has 15 amino acids. The ends were cut back, 3 bases at V and 4 bases at J, with 15 bases in the middle. In nucleotides, the CDR3 is TGTGCCAGCAGCTTGTTCGTTGGGGGGGGCACTGAAGCTTTCTTT. Translated: CASSLFVGGGTEAFF.

The V and J genes are TRBV5-1 and TRBJ1-3; 7 nucleotides align to TRBD1. Germline V gene lookup returns CDR1 SGHRS and CDR2 YFSETQ. V lost 4 bases and J lost 4; bases outside the gene matches: 5. This CDR3 is built from 14 residues. CDR3 sequence (DNA): TGCGCCAGCAGCCAAGACAGGGTCGGAAACACCATATATTTT. Its translation: CASSQDRVGNTIYF. The full variable domain, completed using reference TRBV5-1 and TRBJ1-3, is KAGVTQTPRYLIKTRGQQVTLSCSPISGHRSVSWYQQTPGQGLQFLFEYFSETQRNKGNFPGRFSGRQFSNSRSEMNVSTLELGDSALYLCASSQDRVGNTIYFGEGSWLTVV.

V usage is TRBV11-2 and J usage is TRBJ2-2; 8 bases line up with TRBD2. Germline V gene lookup returns CDR1 SGHAT and CDR2 FQNNGV. This CDR3 is 13 amino acids long. Trimming cost V 4 bases and J 6 bases; bases outside gene matches: 1. The CDR3 region has the DNA TGTGCCAGCAGCTCGACTAGCGCCGGGGAGCTGTTTTTT. Its translation is CASSSTSAGELFF.

The gene calls are TRBV6-2 or TRBV6-3 and TRBJ2-7; 8 nucleotides agree with TRBD2. CDR3 length: 16 residues. The germline V gene has CDR1 MNHEY and CDR2 SVGEGT. Trimming removed 4 bases from V and 3 bases from J; junction bases left unmatched: 11. The DNA for the CDR3 is TGTGCCAGCAGTTTCCCTAGCGGGCCGTCCTTCTACGAGCAGTACTTC. Protein: CASSFPSGPSFYEQYF.

V usage is TRBV5-4 and J usage is TRBJ2-1; TRBD1 matches 10 bases. V was pared by 0 bases and J by 0 bases, with 9 bases of the junction left unmatched. The CDR3 contains 19 residues. From germline, CDR1 is SGHNT and CDR2 YYREEE (reference sequence). The CDR3 sequence is CASSLERGTGVGSYNEQFF. The CDR3 DNA follows: TGTGCCAGCAGCTTGGAGAGGGGGACAGGGGTGGGCTCCTACAATGAGCAGTTCTTC.

This rearrangement joins TRBV27 to TRBJ1-5; no definite D call. The V gene lost 0 bases and the J gene lost 6 bases, with 12 bases spanning the gap. Germline values: CDR1 MNHEY, CDR2 SMNVEV (reference sequence). The CDR3 has 15 residues. The CDR3 protein is CASSLSMGEGQPQHF. The CDR3 bases are TGTGCCAGCAGTTTATCGATGGGCGAGGGTCAGCCCCAGCATTTT.